The 28 T cell receptor beta chains listed next were all sequenced from one sample in a study of identical twins. Each CDR3 protein is one row after TCRdb ran MiXCR on the 5' RACE reads. This table holds approximately 690,000 distinct CDR3 sequences, roughly 6% found once. Sequencing was carried out using naive T cells sorted from blood. These receptors came from a young man in good health.

The chain uses TRBV11-2 and TRBJ2-7; a weak D match, TRBD1 (5 bases). The CDR3 covers 15 residues. The V gene's germline CDR1 is SGHAT and CDR2 FQNNGV. V lost 0 bases to trimming and J lost 6 bases, with 15 bases between them. The CDR3 nucleotides are TGTGCCAGCAGCTTAGACGCTGCAGGGCGTAGCGAGCAGTACGTC. This encodes CASSLDAAGRSEQYV.

This clonotype has a count of ten or more. The rearrangement uses TRBV2 and TRBJ2-1; TRBD2 might be the D (7 bases). Trimming left V 7 bases short and J 0 bases short, with 13 bases between. In germline, CDR1 is SNHLY, CDR2 FYNNEI. This CDR3 has 15 amino acids. CDR3 in DNA: TGTGCCAGCAACGGGGGGCGGGACTCCTACAATGAGCAGTTCTTC. Translation: CASNGGRDSYNEQFF.

This clonotype was observed a few times. The gene calls are TRBV9 and TRBJ2-5; D is possibly TRBD2 (5 bases). Germline V gene sequence: CDR1 SGDLS, CDR2 YYNGEE. The CDR3 sequence is 15 residues long. V was clipped by 0 bases and J by 4 bases, with 13 bases between them. CDR3 residues: CASSVAMGAGETQYF. For the CDR3, the DNA is TGTGCCAGCAGCGTAGCTATGGGTGCGGGAGAGACCCAGTACTTC.

The genes are TRBV9 and TRBJ2-2; 9 bases align to TRBD1. The CDR3 contains 18 residues. The J segment lost 4 bases and the V segment lost 0 bases, leaving 10 bases of the junction unmatched. Germline CDR1 is SGDLS and CDR2 is YYNGEE. CDR3 coding DNA: TGTGCCAGCAGCGTAGTATTGGAAGGGACAGGGCCCACCGGGGAGCTGTTTTTT. This translates into CASSVVLEGTGPTGELFF. The full variable domain, completed using reference TRBV9 and TRBJ2-2, is DSGVTQTPKHLITATGQRVTLRCSPRSGDLSVYWYQQSLDQGLQFLIQYYNGEERAKGNILERFSAQQFPDLHSELNLSSLELGDSALYFCASSVVLEGTGPTGELFFGEGSRLTVL.

The rearrangement joins TRBV7-2 to TRBJ2-5, with 8 bases matching TRBD2. This CDR3 comprises 17 residues. Unmatched junction bases numbered 12, after V lost 4 bases and J lost 2 bases. CDR1 SGHTA and CDR2 FQGNSA come from the germline V gene. The CDR3: CASSSRIRTSLQETQYF. Written as DNA, the CDR3 is TGTGCCAGCAGCTCCCGCATCCGGACTAGCCTTCAAGAGACCCAGTACTTC.

This clonotype was seen many times. The genes are TRBV3-1 and TRBJ2-5; no clear D gene. Per germline, CDR1 LGHDT and CDR2 YNNKEL (reference sequence). CDR3 length equals 12 residues. Trimming removed 3 bases at V and 5 bases at J, with 7 bases between. The CDR3 DNA reads TGTGCCAGCAGCCAGATCGAGGAGACCCAGTACTTC. This encodes CASSQIEETQYF.

This clonotype was seen ten or more times. The chain combines TRBV7-8 with TRBJ2-6; D remains unclear. This CDR3 has 16 amino acids. Germline V lookup: CDR1 SGHVS, CDR2 FQNEAQ. The ends were cut back, 5 bases at V and 1 base at J, with 12 bases in the middle. The CDR3 is CASSDGFESGANVLTF. The CDR3 DNA reads TGTGCCAGCAGCGACGGTTTCGAATCTGGGGCCAACGTCCTGACTTTC.

This clonotype was seen more than once but under ten times. The chain joins TRBV7-2 to TRBJ1-2; 10 bases map to TRBD1. The CDR3 extends over 16 amino acids. Trimming at V came to 1 base and at J to 4 bases, leaving 6 bases not matched to a gene. Germline lookup yields CDR1 SGHTA and CDR2 FQGNSA. CDR3 nucleotide sequence: TGTGCCAGCAGCTTAGTTGGGACAGGGGAGGGCTATGGCTACACCTTC. Its protein is CASSLVGTGEGYGYTF.

This clonotype was observed many times. The rearrangement joins TRBV29-1 to TRBJ2-3; D is ambiguous. Germline-derived CDR1 and CDR2 are SQVTM and ANQGSEA. The V end lost 6 bases, the J end lost 2 bases, and 9 bases lay between the germline ends. The length of the CDR3 is 12 residues. CDR3 sequence (DNA): TGCAGCGTCACCTTTATCACAGATACGCAGTATTTT. Protein product: CSVTFITDTQYF.

This clonotype was recorded once. The rearrangement uses TRBV6-2 or TRBV6-3 and TRBJ2-1; 7 bases agree with TRBD2. The germline V gene has CDR1 MNHEY and CDR2 SVGEGT. The CDR3 spans 13 residues. The junction had 11 bases not matched to a gene; V was cut back by 4 bases and J by 14 bases. CDR3: CASSLRLAASEFF. The CDR3 DNA sequence: TGTGCCAGCAGTTTGCGTCTAGCGGCCTCGGAGTTCTTC.

In its sample, this clonotype was seen many times. This chain links TRBV7-9 with TRBJ2-3, with D perhaps matching TRBD1 (5 bases). The V end lost 5 bases, the J end lost 0 bases, and 15 bases lay between the germline ends. The CDR3 consists of 16 residues. Germline lookup yields CDR1 SEHNR and CDR2 FQNEAQ (reference sequence). For the CDR3, the DNA is TGTGCCAGCAGCCTAGGGTGGACAAGTAGCACAGATACGCAGTATTTT. Amino acids: CASSLGWTSSTDTQYF.

There are many counts of this clonotype. The CDR3 DNA follows: TGCAGCGCCCTCTCAGTTGGGGTCAATGAGCAGTTCTTC. Translating it yields CSALSVGVNEQFF. This chain connects TRBV29-1 to TRBJ2-1; D gene uncertain. Germline CDR1 SQVTM, CDR2 ANQGSEA. V was shortened by 7 bases and J by 6 bases, with 16 bases between the two germline ends. The CDR3 covers 13 residues.

This clonotype showed up many times. The V and J genes are TRBV20-1 and TRBJ2-3, with 7 bases matching TRBD1. Unmatched junction bases numbered 9, after V lost 3 bases and J lost 6 bases. This CDR3 has 14 residues. CDR1 and CDR2 (germline): DFQATT, SNEGSKA (reference sequence). Here the CDR3 reads CSARAQGEADTQYF. For the CDR3, the DNA is TGCAGTGCTAGGGCCCAGGGGGAAGCGGATACGCAGTATTTT.

In its sample, this clonotype was seen many times. This chain connects TRBV4-2 to TRBJ2-1, with TRBD2 matching 8 bases. The CDR3 spans 19 residues. Germline CDR1 LGHNA, CDR2 YNFKEQ. Trimming removed 4 bases from V and 2 bases from J; junction bases left unmatched: 16. The CDR3 region is CASSRRLALTSATYNEQFF. In nucleotides, the CDR3 is TGTGCCAGCAGCCGAAGACTAGCGCTAACCTCAGCAACCTACAATGAGCAGTTCTTC.

This clonotype came up a few times. The V and J genes are TRBV3-1 and TRBJ2-3; 8 bases align to TRBD2. Trimming cost V 4 bases and J 2 bases; bases outside gene matches: 8. Germline lookup yields CDR1 LGHDT and CDR2 YNNKEL (reference sequence). CDR3 length equals 16 residues. The CDR3 DNA follows: TGTGCCAGCAGCCGGACCGGACTAGCTTTCACAGATACGCAGTATTTT. Protein: CASSRTGLAFTDTQYF.

This clonotype was counted many times. J is TRBJ1-3 and V is TRBV6-1, with 7 bases identical to TRBD1. The CDR3 runs to 15 residues. Trimming removed 2 bases from V and 0 bases from J; junction bases left unmatched: 1. In germline, CDR1 is MNHNS, CDR2 SASEGT. The chain's CDR3 is CASSERGLSGNTIYF. Here the CDR3 DNA reads TGTGCCAGCAGTGAAAGGGGGCTCTCTGGAAACACCATATATTTT.

The table lists this clonotype with many counts. The chain carries TRBV11-2 and TRBJ2-3; 11 nucleotides agree with TRBD2. The CDR3 is 19 residues long. The germline CDR1 and CDR2 sequences are SGHAT and FQNNGV. The ends lost 5 bases at V and 0 bases at J; junction bases unmatched: 13. CDR3 nucleotide sequence: TGTGCCAGCAGCCTCCTACTAGCGGGGGTCGGAGCTAGCACAGATACGCAGTATTTT. Protein product: CASSLLLAGVGASTDTQYF.

There are a few counts of this clonotype. V usage is TRBV7-9 and J usage is TRBJ2-3; 12 positions match TRBD2. Trimming took 5 bases from V and 7 from J; bases not matched to a gene: 10. CDR3 size: 16 residues. Germline assignment: CDR1 SEHNR and CDR2 FQNEAQ (reference sequence). CDR3 residues: CASSPRTSGAVHTQYF. CDR3 in DNA: TGTGCCAGCAGCCCCAGGACTAGCGGGGCAGTCCATACGCAGTATTTT.

This clonotype was recorded a few times. The chain combines TRBV20-1 with TRBJ2-2; the match to TRBD1 covers 8 bases. The CDR3 sequence is 16 residues long. V was pared by 2 bases and J by 0 bases, with 5 bases of the junction left unmatched. Germline CDR1 DFQATT, CDR2 SNEGSKA (reference sequence). This CDR3 reads CSARLPTGANTGELFF. The CDR3 nucleotides read TGCAGTGCTAGACTACCGACAGGGGCGAACACCGGGGAGCTGTTTTTT.

This clonotype was detected ten times or more. The genes are TRBV28 and TRBJ2-5; D is ambiguous. The germline gives CDR1 MDHEN, CDR2 SYDVKM. The CDR3 sequence is 12 residues long. The V and J ends lost 6 bases and 9 bases respectively, with 14 bases between them. The CDR3 coding sequence is TGTGCCAGCAGCCAAGGGTCGGAACCCCAGTACTTC. Its translation is CASSQGSEPQYF.

This clonotype was counted a few times. The chain uses TRBV28 and TRBJ2-7, with D hard to call. V shed 6 bases and J shed 2 bases, with 8 bases lying between them. CDR3 length: 12 amino acids. In germline, CDR1 is MDHEN, CDR2 SYDVKM. CDR3 sequence reads: CASSPKPYEQYF. The CDR3 DNA reads TGTGCCAGCAGCCCGAAACCCTACGAGCAGTACTTC.

This clonotype was found many times. The chain joins TRBV12-3 or TRBV12-4 to TRBJ2-7, with TRBD1 matching over 8 bases. Losses at the gene ends were 6 bases for V and 3 bases for J; bases not matched to a gene: 10. This CDR3 is built from 15 residues. CDR3 in amino acids: CASSPGTGKHYEQYF. CDR3 nucleotide sequence: TGTGCCAGCAGCCCTGGGACAGGAAAGCACTACGAGCAGTACTTC.

The V gene is TRBV23-1, the J gene TRBJ2-1, with 8 bases that match TRBD2. TRBV23-1 is designated an ORF whose function remains uncertain. Trimming at V came to 0 bases and at J to 1 base, leaving 2 bases not matched to a gene. This CDR3 spans 16 amino acids. The CDR3 is CASSQSTSESYNEQFF. CDR3 in DNA: TGCGCCAGCAGTCAATCGACTAGCGAATCCTACAATGAGCAGTTCTTC.

This chain connects TRBV19 to TRBJ1-2; TRBD1 agrees at 7 bases. CDR3 length equals 15 residues. J was trimmed by 4 bases and V by 7 bases; bases with no gene match: 12. CDR1 LNHDA and CDR2 SQIVND come from the germline V gene (reference sequence). The CDR3 DNA sequence: TGTGCCAGTAAGCGGGGAGGGGGCGACTTCTATGGCTACACCTTC. It translates to CASKRGGGDFYGYTF.

This clonotype occurred many times. The rearrangement links TRBV27 to TRBJ2-3; a possible D gene is TRBD2 (5 bases). The CDR3 has 15 amino acids. Germline V CDR1 and CDR2: MNHEY, SMNVEV (reference sequence). V gave up 3 bases and J gave up 0 bases, with 10 bases separating them. CDR3 protein: CASSFYEGSTDTQYF. The DNA of the CDR3 is TGTGCCAGCAGTTTTTATGAGGGTAGCACAGATACGCAGTATTTT.

The sample holds a few counts of this clonotype. V gene TRBV7-9 combines with J gene TRBJ1-5, with D possibly TRBD1 on 6 matching bases. V was cut by 3 bases and J by 5 bases, with 11 bases left in between. Germline CDR1 and CDR2: SEHNR and FQNEAQ (reference sequence). The length of the CDR3 is 14 residues. CDR3 DNA: TGTGCCAGCAGCTTTGGACAGACGCATCAGCCCCAGCATTTT. This encodes CASSFGQTHQPQHF. The full variable domain, its missing parts supplied by reference TRBV7-9 and TRBJ1-5, is DTGVSQNPRHKITKRGQNVTFRCDPISEHNRLYWYRQTLGQGPEFLTYFQNEAQLEKSRLLSDRFSAERPKGSFSTLEIQRTEQGDSAMYLCASSFGQTHQPQHFGDGTRLSIL.

This clonotype was observed many times. V is TRBV6-5 and J is TRBJ2-1; D call uncertain. From germline, CDR1 is MNHEY and CDR2 SVGAGI. CDR3 length equals 17 residues. The V end lost 3 bases, the J end lost 4 bases, and 19 bases lay between the germline ends. The DNA of the CDR3 is TGTGCCAGCAGTTATAATAACCGAGCCCACCTATACAATGAGCAGTTCTTC. Translated: CASSYNNRAHLYNEQFF.

This clonotype came up a few times. J is TRBJ1-1 and V is TRBV25-1; D gene uncertain. V lost 2 bases and J 10 bases, leaving 14 bases between the germline ends. The germline V gene has CDR1 MGHDK and CDR2 SYGVNS. This CDR3 has 13 residues. CDR3 sequence: CASSESGQVGAFF. The CDR3 DNA reads as TGTGCCAGCAGTGAAAGTGGGCAGGTAGGAGCTTTCTTT.